This T cell receptor beta chain was retrieved from a study of tissue T cells after allogeneic stem cell transplantation. Worth noting for this clone: The listed genes are named as in mouse. The CDR3 end is not reached by the read, which stops 1 residue before it; the germline J gene fills it in.

Method: immunoSEQ multiplex PCR; TCRdb's copy keeps in-frame clones and lacks some. The sample yields approximately 22,000 clones, roughly two thirds seen once. This CDR3 has 14 residues. Germline V CDR1 and CDR2: SNHLY, FYNGKV (reference sequence). The V gene lost 1 base and the J gene lost 0 bases, with 5 bases spanning the gap. The sequenced material came from spleen. This receptor was taken from a female BALB/c mouse in good health. The mouse strain carries the MHC haplotype H2-d. The V and J genes are TRBV3 and TRBJ2-5; D call uncertain. CDR3 in amino acids: CASSLVSNQDTQYF. The part of the CDR3 DNA that was read is TGTGCCAGCAGCTTAGTGTCTAACCAAGACACCCAGTAC.